Here is one TCR beta chain with its context. The target of this receptor is not known. Per-base quality was not reported, and no clone a single base away is much larger than it. The data derive from a study of shared clonotypes between healthy human individuals (dated by TCRdb to 2018 to 2021). With regard to the full study: The cohort included three men and a couple of women between 18 and 49 years of age. To estimate repertoire size and how much clonotypes are shared between individuals, the study performed deep sequencing of blood TCR repertoires from roughly five healthy adults. Per donor, three plates each were used for CD4 naive and CD4 memory, two for CD8 naive, and one for CD8 memory. To increase sequencing depth and limit assay-specific biases, TCR repertoire library preparation and sequencing were carried out by different laboratories using diverse techniques. Per donor, leukapheresis produced somewhere between about 0.85 and 10 billion PBMCs.

TCR CDR3 regions were amplified from genomic DNA by multiplex PCR using the deep immunoSEQ assay. Extracted genomic DNA from each cell subset was distributed evenly across all wells of several immunoSEQ 96-well plates, and each plate was treated as a replicate. For sorted subsets, around 0.2 ug of genomic DNA, equivalent to 25,000 to 30,000 T cell genomes, went into each replicate PCR. The purified libraries were quantified using a Qubit 3.0 fluorometer, sized with a Bioanalyzer 2100, and then quantified again using the KAPA Library Quantification kit. Every immunoSEQ 96-well plate was sequenced on a separate single-read 150-cycle Illumina NextSeq 550 flow cell. The study's processing was this. Because the immunoSEQ output held only junctional sequences and lacked quality scores, the filtering could not match the filtering applied to full-length reads. Sequences were annotated with PyIR, a Python wrapper for IgBLAST v1.9, and V/J genes and CDR3 were assigned using IMGT germline references. Reads with weak V/J assignments (E-value above 1e-6), missing CDR3, stop codons, out-of-frame junctions, or ambiguous translated residues were removed. V3J clonotypes were defined by identical inferred V gene, J gene, and CDR3 amino acid sequence. Percentage overlap between repertoires was calculated by dividing the number of shared unique clonotypes by the size of the smaller repertoire. Repertoire richness was assessed with RTK rarefaction, the Chao1 estimator, and Recon v2.1 estimates of unobserved clonotypes. Generation probabilities for all TCRbeta clonotypes obtained by the gDNA method from several donors were computed using OLGA. In TCRdb, the immuneACCESS table is reduced to in-frame sequences with V and J assigned. These tables do not hold every clone; where another copy was compared, an unresolved V gene accounts for under half, and the others remain unexplained. The DNA gave D and trimming, while V, J and clone size come from that table. The sample contains millions of clones, about 93% of them found a single time. The top ten constitute approximately 1.7% of the sample.

For the CD8 naive samples, CD45RO-negative cells were positively selected for CCR7, yielding a CD45RA+CCR7+ population from which TemRA cells were excluded. Healthy HIV-negative adults with no recently reported acute infections or vaccinations were included as donors. All donors were Caucasian adults living in Nashville, Tennessee, USA. Blood was obtained by leukapheresis, after which PBMCs were separated by Ficoll-Histopaque density gradient centrifugation and cryopreserved in liquid nitrogen vapor phase. Analytical flow cytometry was used to check the purity and quantity of each magnetically sorted T cell population. Genomic DNA was isolated from every sorted fraction and measured by UV absorbance on a Nanodrop 2000c. The investigation overall reported the following: Sharing across several donors was observed for roughly 5.4% of naive CD4, less than 4% of naive CD8, roughly 2.3% of memory CD4, and roughly 0.4% of memory CD8 clonotypes. Because the study included a small number of donors, the genetic and exposure-history diversity represented was limited. Sampling was restricted to blood, and TCR repertoires in tissue are likely to differ from TCR repertoires in blood. Larger estimated clonotype richness was generally found for naive subsets than for memory subsets. Even with the large sequencing depth, rarefaction of the sorted-subset datasets indicated that sequencing was incomplete. Pairwise subsampling led to the expectation that sequencing depth would affect the degree of clonotype sharing among donors. Clonotypes shared by all four sorted-subset donors showed higher generation probabilities than non-shared clonotypes.

This clonotype was sampled from a man aged 18 to 29 in good health. Some clones in this sample may be carry-over from other donors' samples. What was sequenced was naive CD8+ T cells from PBMCs. The sample's cell subset or site label, decoded: CD45RA+CCR7+.

Read as DNA, the sequence is TGCGCCAGCAGCCAAGAGAAAAGGTACACAGGTCCGTCGAACACTGAAGCTTTCTTT. Its coded protein is CASSQEKRYTGPSNTEAFF. The V and J segments used are TRBV4-1 and TRBJ1-1; TRBD1 is a possible D gene, resting on 5 matching bases. The CDR3 goes from the cysteine to the phenylalanine over 19 residues. Only the CDR3 portion is preserved as DNA: 57 bases, with reading frame beginning at the first base. The germline V gene specifies MGHRA as CDR1 and YSYEKL as CDR2. V is cut by 0 bases and J by 1 base, and the space between the germline ends is 21 bases.